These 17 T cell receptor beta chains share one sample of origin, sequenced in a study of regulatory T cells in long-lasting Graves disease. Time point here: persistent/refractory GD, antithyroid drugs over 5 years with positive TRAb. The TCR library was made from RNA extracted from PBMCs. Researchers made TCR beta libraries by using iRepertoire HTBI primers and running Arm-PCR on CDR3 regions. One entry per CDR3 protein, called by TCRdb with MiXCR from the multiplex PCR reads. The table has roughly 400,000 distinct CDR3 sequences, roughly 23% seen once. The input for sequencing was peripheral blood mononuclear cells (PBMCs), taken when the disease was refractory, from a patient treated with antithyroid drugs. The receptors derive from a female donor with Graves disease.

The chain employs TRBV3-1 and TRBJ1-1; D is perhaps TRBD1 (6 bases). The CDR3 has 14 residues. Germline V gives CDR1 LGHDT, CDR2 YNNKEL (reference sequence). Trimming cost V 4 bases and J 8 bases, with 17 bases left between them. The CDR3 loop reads CASSPYETGQEAFF. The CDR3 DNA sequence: TGTGCCAGCAGCCCCTACGAGACAGGACAAGAAGCTTTCTTT.

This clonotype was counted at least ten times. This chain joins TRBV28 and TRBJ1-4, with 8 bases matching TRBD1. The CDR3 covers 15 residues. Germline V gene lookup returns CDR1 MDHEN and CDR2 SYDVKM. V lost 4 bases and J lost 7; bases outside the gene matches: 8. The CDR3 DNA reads TGTGCCAGCAGTTCGGGGGGGACAGGAGTTGAAAAACTGTTTTTT. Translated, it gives CASSSGGTGVEKLFF.

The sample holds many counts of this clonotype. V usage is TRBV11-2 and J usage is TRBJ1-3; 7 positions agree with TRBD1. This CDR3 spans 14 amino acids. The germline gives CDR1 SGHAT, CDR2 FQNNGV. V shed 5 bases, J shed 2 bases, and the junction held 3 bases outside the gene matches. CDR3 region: CASSSTGAGNTIYF. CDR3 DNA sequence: TGTGCCAGCAGCAGTACAGGGGCTGGAAACACCATATATTTT. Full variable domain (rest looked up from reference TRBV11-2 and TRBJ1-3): EAGVAQSPRYKIIEKRQSVAFWCNPISGHATLYWYQQILGQGPKLLIQFQNNGVVDDSQLPKDRFSAERLKGVDSTLKIQPAKLEDSAVYLCASSSTGAGNTIYFGEGSWLTVV.

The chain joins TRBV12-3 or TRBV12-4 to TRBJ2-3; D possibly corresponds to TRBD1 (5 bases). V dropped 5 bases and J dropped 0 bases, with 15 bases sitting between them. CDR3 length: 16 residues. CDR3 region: CASSLADRGSTDTQYF. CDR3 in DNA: TGTGCCAGCAGTCTCGCCGACAGAGGAAGCACAGATACGCAGTATTTT.

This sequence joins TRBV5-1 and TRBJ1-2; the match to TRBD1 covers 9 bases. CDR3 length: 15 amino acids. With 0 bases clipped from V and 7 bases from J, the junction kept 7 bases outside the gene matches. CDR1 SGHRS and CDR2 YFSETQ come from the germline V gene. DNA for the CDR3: TGCGCCAGCAGCTTGGACACAGGGGGCGCTCTTGGCTACACCTTC. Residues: CASSLDTGGALGYTF.

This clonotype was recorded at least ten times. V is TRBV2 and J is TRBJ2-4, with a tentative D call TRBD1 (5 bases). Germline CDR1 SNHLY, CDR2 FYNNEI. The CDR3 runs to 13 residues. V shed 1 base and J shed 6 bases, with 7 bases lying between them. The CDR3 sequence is CASSEGQINIQYF. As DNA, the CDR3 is TGTGCCAGCAGTGAAGGACAGATAAACATTCAGTACTTC.

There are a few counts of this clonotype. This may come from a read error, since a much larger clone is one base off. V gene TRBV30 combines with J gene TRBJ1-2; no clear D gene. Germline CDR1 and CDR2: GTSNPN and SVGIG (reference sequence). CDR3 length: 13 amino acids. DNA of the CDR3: TGTGCCAGGAGAGGGTTGGACGGCTATGGCTACACCTTC. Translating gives CARRGLDGYGYTF.

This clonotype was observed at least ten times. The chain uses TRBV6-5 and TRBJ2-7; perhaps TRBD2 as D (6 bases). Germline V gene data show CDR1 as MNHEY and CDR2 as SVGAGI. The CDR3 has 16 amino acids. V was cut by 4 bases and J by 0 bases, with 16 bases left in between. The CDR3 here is CASSSAAGPYSYEQYF. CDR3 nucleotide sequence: TGTGCCAGCAGTTCGGCGGCGGGACCATACTCCTACGAGCAGTACTTC.

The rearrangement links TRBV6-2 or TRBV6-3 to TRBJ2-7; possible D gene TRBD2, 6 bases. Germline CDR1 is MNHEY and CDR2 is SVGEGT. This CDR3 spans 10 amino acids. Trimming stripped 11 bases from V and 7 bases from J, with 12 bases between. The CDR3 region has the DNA TGTGCCGCGGGGAAAAGTGAGCAGTACTTC. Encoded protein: CAAGKSEQYF.

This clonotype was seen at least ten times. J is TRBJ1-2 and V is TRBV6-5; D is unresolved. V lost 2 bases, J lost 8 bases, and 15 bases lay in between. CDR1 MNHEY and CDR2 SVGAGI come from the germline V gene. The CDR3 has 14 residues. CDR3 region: CASSYGRTGVGYTF. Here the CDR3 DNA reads TGTGCCAGCAGTTACGGGCGTACGGGAGTCGGCTACACCTTC.

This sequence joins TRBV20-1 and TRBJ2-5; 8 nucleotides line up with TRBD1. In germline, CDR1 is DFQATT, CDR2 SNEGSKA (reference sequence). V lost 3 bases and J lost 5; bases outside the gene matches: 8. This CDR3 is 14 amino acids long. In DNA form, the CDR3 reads TGCAGTGCTAGCCAGGGGGCGCCTCTGGAGACCCAGTACTTC. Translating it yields CSASQGAPLETQYF.

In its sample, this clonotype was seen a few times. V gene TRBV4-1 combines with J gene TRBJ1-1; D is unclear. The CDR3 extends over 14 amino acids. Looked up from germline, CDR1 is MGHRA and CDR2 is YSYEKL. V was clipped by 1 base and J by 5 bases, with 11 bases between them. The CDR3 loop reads CASSQVGLKTEAFF. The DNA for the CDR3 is TGCGCCAGCAGCCAAGTTGGTCTTAAGACTGAAGCTTTCTTT.

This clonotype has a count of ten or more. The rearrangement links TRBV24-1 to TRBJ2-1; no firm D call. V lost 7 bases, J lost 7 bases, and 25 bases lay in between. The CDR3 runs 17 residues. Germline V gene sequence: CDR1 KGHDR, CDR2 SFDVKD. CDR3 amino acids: CATSDPFTGSSGNEQFF. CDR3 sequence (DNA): TGTGCCACCAGCGATCCTTTCACTGGGTCCTCGGGTAATGAGCAGTTCTTC.

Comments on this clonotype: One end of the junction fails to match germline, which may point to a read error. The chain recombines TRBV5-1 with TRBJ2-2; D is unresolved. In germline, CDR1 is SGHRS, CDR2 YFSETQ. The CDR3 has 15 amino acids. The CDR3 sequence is CASSLASETTGELFF. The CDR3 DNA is TGCGCCAGCAGTTTGGCCTCGGAGACGACCGGGGAGCTGTTTTTT.

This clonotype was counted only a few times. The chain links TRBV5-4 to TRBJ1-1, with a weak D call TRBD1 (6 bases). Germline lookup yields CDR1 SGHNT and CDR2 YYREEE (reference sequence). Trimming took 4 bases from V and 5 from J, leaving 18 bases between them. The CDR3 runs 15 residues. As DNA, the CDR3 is TGTGCCAGCAGCCCCCCCGGGGGAGACAGGACTGAAGCTTTCTTT. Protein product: CASSPPGGDRTEAFF. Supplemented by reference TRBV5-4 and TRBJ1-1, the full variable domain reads ETGVTQSPTHLIKTRGQQVTLRCSSQSGHNTVSWYQQALGQGPQFIFQYYREEENGRGNFPPRFSGLQFPNYSSELNVNALELDDSALYLCASSPPGGDRTEAFFGQGTRLTVV.

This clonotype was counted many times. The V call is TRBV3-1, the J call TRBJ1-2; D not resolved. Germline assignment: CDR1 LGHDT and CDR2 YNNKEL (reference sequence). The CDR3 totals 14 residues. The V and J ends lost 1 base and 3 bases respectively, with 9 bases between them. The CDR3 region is CASSQAGSDYGYTF. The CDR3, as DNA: TGTGCCAGCAGCCAAGCAGGTAGCGACTATGGCTACACCTTC.

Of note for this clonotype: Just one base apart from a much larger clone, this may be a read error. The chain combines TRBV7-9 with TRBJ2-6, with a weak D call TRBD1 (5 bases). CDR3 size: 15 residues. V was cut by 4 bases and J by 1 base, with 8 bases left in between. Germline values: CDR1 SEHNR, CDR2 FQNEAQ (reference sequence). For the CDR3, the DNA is TGTGCCAGCAGCTCGACAGAATCTGGGGCCAACGTCCTGACTTTC. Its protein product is CASSSTESGANVLTF.